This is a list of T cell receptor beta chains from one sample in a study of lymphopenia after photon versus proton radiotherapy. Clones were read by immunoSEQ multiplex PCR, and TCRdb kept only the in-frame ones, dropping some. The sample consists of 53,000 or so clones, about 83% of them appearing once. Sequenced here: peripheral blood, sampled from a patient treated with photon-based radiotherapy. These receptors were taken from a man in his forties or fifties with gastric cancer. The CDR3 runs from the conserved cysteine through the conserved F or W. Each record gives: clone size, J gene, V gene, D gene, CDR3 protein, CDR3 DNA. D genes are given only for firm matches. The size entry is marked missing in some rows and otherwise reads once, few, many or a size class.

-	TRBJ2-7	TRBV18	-	CASSPLRARNYEQYF	TGTGCCAGCTCACCCTTAAGGGCTAGGAACTACGAGCAGTACTTC
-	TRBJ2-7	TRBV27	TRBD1	CASSLMTGGGYEQYF	TGTGCCAGCAGTTTAATGACAGGGGGGGGATACGAGCAGTACTTC
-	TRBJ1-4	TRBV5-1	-	CASRDGTGNEKLFF	TGCGCCAGCAGGGACGGGACGGGGAATGAAAAACTGTTTTTT
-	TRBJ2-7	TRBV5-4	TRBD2	CASSLGAAGGQGEQYF	TGTGCCAGCAGCTTGGGGGCAGCGGGAGGACAAGGCGAGCAGTACTTC
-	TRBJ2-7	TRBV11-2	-	CASLKGGAINEQYF	TGTGCCAGCCTGAAGGGCGGGGCGATAAACGAGCAGTACTTC
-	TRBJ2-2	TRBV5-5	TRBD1	CASSTGQGPGANTGELFF	TGTGCCAGCAGCACGGGACAGGGGCCCGGGGCGAACACCGGGGAGCTGTTTTTT
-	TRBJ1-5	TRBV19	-	CASSTGSYVYSNQPQHF	TGTGCCAGTAGTACAGGGTCGTACGTTTATAGCAATCAGCCCCAGCATTTT
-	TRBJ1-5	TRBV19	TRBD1	CASSIDRGTVQPQHF	TGTGCCAGTAGTATCGACAGGGGAACTGTGCAGCCCCAGCATTTT
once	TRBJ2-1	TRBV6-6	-	CASSYPLGTYNEQFF	TGTGCCAGCAGTTACCCCCTAGGCACCTACAATGAGCAGTTCTTC
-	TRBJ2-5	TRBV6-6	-	CALRAGETQYF	TGTGCCCTCAGGGCTGGGGAGACCCAGTACTTC
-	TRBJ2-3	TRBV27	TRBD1	CASRGQGTDTQYF	TGTGCCAGCAGGGGACAGGGCACAGATACGCAGTATTTT
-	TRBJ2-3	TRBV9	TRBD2	CASSVISGTTDTQYF	TGTGCCAGCAGCGTGATTAGCGGGACCACAGATACGCAGTATTTT
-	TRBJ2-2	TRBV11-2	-	CASSLVGGYRFGELFF	TGTGCCAGCAGCTTAGTGGGGGGTTATAGGTTTGGGGAGCTGTTTTTT
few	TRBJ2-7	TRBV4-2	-	CASSQDLSGYYEQYF	TGTGCCAGCAGCCAAGATCTTTCAGGGTATTACGAGCAGTACTTC
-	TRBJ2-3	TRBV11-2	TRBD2	CASSFAGVRQPRDTQYF	TGTGCCAGCAGCTTCGCGGGAGTACGTCAGCCGCGAGATACGCAGTATTTT
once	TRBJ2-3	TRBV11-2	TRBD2	CASSATTGRADTQYF	TGTGCCAGCAGCGCCACCACGGGGAGGGCAGATACGCAGTATTTT
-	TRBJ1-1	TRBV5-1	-	CASSLEGAVEAFF	TGCGCCAGCAGCTTGGAAGGAGCCGTAGAAGCTTTCTTT
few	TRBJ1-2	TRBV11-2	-	CASSEQGPYGYTF	TGTGCCAGCAGCGAACAAGGGCCATATGGCTACACCTTC
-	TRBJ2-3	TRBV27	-	CASSLGQFPSTDTQYF	TGTGCCAGCAGCCTCGGACAGTTCCCAAGCACAGATACGCAGTATTTT
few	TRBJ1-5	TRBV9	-	CASSVDGDQPQHF	TGTGCCAGCAGCGTAGATGGGGATCAGCCCCAGCATTTT
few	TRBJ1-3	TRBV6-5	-	CASSLDIASGNTIYF	TGTGCCAGCTCTCTGGACATTGCCTCTGGAAACACCATATATTTT
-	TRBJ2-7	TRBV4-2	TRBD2	CASSQGGAGADEQYF	TGTGCCAGCAGCCAAGGGGGCGCGGGAGCGGACGAGCAGTACTTC
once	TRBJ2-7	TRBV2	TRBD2	CASSESRGLAGIEQYF	TGTGCCAGCAGTGAAAGTAGGGGACTAGCGGGAATCGAGCAGTACTTC
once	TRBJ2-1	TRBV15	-	CATSRDRGANEQFF	TGTGCCACCAGCAGAGACAGGGGTGCCAATGAGCAGTTCTTC
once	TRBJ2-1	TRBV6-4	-	CASSDSVGNSYNEQFF	TGTGCCAGCAGTGACTCGGTCGGGAACTCCTACAATGAGCAGTTCTTC
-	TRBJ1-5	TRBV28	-	CASSLSTGLGAIDQPQHF	TGTGCCAGCAGTTTATCGACAGGCCTGGGGGCAATTGATCAGCCCCAGCATTTT
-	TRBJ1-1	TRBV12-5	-	CASGLTIGTEAFF	TGTGCTAGTGGTTTGACGATTGGTACTGAAGCTTTCTTT
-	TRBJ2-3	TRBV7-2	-	CASSLRGVLGTDTQYF	TGTGCCAGCAGCTTAAGGGGGGTCCTGGGCACAGATACGCAGTATTTT
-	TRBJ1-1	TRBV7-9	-	CASSRSGKNTEAFF	TGTGCCAGCAGCCGGTCAGGGAAGAACACTGAAGCTTTCTTT
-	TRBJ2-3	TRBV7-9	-	CASSPPFRAENTDTQYF	TGTGCCAGCAGCCCGCCTTTTAGGGCAGAAAACACAGATACGCAGTATTTT
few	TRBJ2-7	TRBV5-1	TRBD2	CASSRTGGPYEQYF	TGCGCCAGCAGTCGAACGGGGGGACCCTACGAGCAGTACTTC
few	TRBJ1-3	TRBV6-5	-	CASSYSRVGNTIYF	TGTGCCAGCAGTTACTCGCGGGTCGGAAACACCATATATTTT
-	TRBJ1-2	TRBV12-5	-	CASGLVDGYTF	TGTGCTAGTGGTTTAGTCGATGGCTACACCTTC
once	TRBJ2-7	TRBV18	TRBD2	CASSPQGLAGAREQYF	TGTGCCAGCTCACCACAAGGGCTAGCGGGAGCACGCGAGCAGTACTTC
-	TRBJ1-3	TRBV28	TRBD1	CASGLPGGGNTIYF	TGTGCCAGCGGACTTCCAGGGGGTGGAAACACCATATATTTT
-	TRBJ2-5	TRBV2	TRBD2	CASRGAGVETQYF	TGTGCCAGCAGAGGAGCGGGAGTAGAGACCCAGTACTTC
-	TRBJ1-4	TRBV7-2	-	CASSLGATGEKLFF	TGTGCCAGCAGCTTAGGGGCGACGGGGGAAAAACTGTTTTTT
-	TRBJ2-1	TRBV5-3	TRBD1	CARRDRNNEQFF	TGTGCCAGAAGGGACAGGAACAATGAGCAGTTCTTC
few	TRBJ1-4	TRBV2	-	CASSETNEKLFF	TGTGCCAGCAGTGAAACTAATGAAAAACTGTTTTTT
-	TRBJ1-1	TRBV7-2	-	CASSLRFRTGNTEAFF	TGTGCCAGCAGCCTAAGGTTCAGGACTGGGAACACTGAAGCTTTCTTT
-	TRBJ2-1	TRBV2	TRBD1	CASTRPGTGNSAPLNEQFF	TGTGCCAGCACCCGTCCAGGGACAGGGAATAGCGCCCCTTTGAATGAGCAGTTCTTC
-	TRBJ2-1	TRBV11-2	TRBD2	CASSLAPGGSSYNEQFF	TGTGCCAGCAGCTTAGCCCCGGGCGGGAGCTCCTACAATGAGCAGTTCTTC
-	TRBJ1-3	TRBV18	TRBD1	CASSPSGTVSGNTIYF	TGTGCCAGCTCACCCTCCGGGACAGTCTCTGGAAACACCATATATTTT
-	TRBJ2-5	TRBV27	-	CASSLSPSQGLREKRKTQYF	TGTGCCAGCAGTTTAAGCCCCTCCCAGGGGTTGCGGGAGAAAAGAAAGACCCAGTACTTC
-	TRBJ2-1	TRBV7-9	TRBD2	CASSFFRTSGYNEQFF	TGTGCCAGCAGCTTTTTTAGGACTAGCGGCTACAATGAGCAGTTCTTC
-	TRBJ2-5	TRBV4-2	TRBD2	CASSQDLLASETQYF	TGTGCCAGCAGCCAAGATCTACTAGCGTCGGAGACCCAGTACTTC
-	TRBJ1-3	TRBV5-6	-	CASSLEGHPSGNTIYF	TGTGCCAGCAGCTTGGAGGGACACCCCTCTGGAAACACCATATATTTT
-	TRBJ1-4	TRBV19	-	CASSSDRPYEKLFF	TGTGCCAGTAGTTCAGACAGACCATACGAAAAACTGTTTTTT
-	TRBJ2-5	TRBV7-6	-	CASSPRLSAPEETQYF	TGTGCCAGCAGCCCTAGGCTAAGCGCCCCTGAGGAGACCCAGTACTTC
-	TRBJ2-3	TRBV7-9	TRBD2	CASVGLVADTQYF	TGTGCCAGCGTAGGACTAGTGGCAGATACGCAGTATTTT